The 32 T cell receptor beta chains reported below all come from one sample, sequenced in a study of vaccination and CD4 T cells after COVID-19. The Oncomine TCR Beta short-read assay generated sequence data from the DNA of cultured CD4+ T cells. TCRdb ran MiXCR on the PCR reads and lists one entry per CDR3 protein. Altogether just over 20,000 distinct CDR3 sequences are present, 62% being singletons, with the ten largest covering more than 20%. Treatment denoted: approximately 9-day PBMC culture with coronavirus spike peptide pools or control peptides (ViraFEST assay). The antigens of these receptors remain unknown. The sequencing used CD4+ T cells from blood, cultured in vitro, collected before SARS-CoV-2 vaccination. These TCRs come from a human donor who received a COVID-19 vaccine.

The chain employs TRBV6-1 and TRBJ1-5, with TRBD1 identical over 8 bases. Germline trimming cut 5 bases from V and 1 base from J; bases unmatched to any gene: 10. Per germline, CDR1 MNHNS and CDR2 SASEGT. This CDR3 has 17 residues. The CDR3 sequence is CASSPLMDRVSNQPQHF. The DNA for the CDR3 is TGTGCCAGCAGTCCCTTAATGGACAGGGTGAGCAATCAGCCCCAGCATTTT.

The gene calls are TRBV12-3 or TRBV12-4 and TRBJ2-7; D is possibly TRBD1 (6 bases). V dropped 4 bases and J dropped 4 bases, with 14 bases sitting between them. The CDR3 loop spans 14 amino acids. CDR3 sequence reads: CASSSSGVPYEQYF. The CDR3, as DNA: TGTGCCAGCAGTTCGTCAGGGGTTCCGTACGAGCAGTACTTC.

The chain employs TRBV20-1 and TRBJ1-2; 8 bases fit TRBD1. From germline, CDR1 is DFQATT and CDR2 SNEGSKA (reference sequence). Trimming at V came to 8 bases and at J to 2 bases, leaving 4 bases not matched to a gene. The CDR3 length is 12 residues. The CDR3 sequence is CSPTGGNYGYTF. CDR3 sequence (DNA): TGCAGTCCTACAGGGGGAAACTATGGCTACACCTTC.

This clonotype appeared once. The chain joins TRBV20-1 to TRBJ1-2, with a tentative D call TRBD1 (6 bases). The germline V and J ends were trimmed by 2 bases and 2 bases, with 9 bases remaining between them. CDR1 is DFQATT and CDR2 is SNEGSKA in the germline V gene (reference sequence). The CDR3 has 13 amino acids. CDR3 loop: CSARSGQNYGYTF. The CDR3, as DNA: TGCAGTGCTAGAAGCGGACAGAACTATGGCTACACCTTC.

CDR3: CASSDSGAGLYNEQFF. The CDR3 DNA reads TGTGCCAGCAGTGATTCGGGGGCAGGTCTCTACAATGAGCAGTTCTTC. V usage is TRBV25-1 and J usage is TRBJ2-1; perhaps D is TRBD1 or TRBD2 (6 bases each). Trimming shortened V by 3 bases and J by 3 bases, and 15 bases separated the two germline ends. This CDR3 comprises 16 residues. Germline V gives CDR1 MGHDK, CDR2 SYGVNS. The full variable domain, in which reference TRBV25-1 and TRBJ2-1 provide the parts outside the CDR3, is EADIYQTPRYLVIGTGKKITLECSQTMGHDKMYWYQQDPGMELHLIHYSYGVNSTEKGDLSSESTVSRIRTEHFPLTLESARPSHTSQYLCASSDSGAGLYNEQFFGPGTRLTVL.

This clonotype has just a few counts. Here the CDR3 reads CSARSGGPYNEQFF. The CDR3 DNA is TGCAGTGCTAGATCCGGGGGACCCTACAATGAGCAGTTCTTC. The chain links TRBV20-1 to TRBJ2-1; D may be TRBD2 (6 bases). V lost 2 bases and J 2 bases, leaving 10 bases between the germline ends. CDR3 length: 14 residues. Germline values: CDR1 DFQATT, CDR2 SNEGSKA (reference sequence).

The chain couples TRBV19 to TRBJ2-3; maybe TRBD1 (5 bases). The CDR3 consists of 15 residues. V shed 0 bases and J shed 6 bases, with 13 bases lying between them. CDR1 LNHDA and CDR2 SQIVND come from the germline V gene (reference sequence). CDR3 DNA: TGTGCCAGTAGTATAGATGGGGCAAAGGGCGATACGCAGTATTTT. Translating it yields CASSIDGAKGDTQYF.

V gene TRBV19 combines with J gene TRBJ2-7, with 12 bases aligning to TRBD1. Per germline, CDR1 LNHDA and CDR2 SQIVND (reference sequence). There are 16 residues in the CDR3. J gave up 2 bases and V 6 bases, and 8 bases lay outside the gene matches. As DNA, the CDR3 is TGTGCCAGTAGCGGGACAGGGGGCTTCTCCCCCTACGAGCAGTACTTC. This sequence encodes CASSGTGGFSPYEQYF.

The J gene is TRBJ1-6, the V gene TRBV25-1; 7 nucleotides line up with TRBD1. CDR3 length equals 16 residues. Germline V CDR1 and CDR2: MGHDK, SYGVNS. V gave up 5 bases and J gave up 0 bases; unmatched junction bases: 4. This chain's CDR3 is CASSKTGYSYNSPLHF. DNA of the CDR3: TGTGCCAGCAGTAAGACAGGGTACTCCTATAATTCACCCCTCCACTTT.

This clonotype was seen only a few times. The CDR3 reads CASSLGGKNYGYTF. CDR3 nucleotide sequence: TGTGCCAGCAGCTTAGGCGGCAAGAACTATGGCTACACCTTC. V and J are TRBV11-3 and TRBJ1-2; D gene uncertain. The germline V gene has CDR1 SGHNT and CDR2 YENEEA. V lost 1 base to trimming and J lost 2 bases, with 8 bases between them. The CDR3 has 14 residues.

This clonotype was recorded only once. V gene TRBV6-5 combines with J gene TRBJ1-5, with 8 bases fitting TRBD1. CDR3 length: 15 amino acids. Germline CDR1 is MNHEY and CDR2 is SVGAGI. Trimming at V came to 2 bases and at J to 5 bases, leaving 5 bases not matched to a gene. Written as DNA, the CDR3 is TGTGCCAGCAGTTACGGGACAGGCCGCGATCAGCCCCAGCATTTT. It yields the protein CASSYGTGRDQPQHF.

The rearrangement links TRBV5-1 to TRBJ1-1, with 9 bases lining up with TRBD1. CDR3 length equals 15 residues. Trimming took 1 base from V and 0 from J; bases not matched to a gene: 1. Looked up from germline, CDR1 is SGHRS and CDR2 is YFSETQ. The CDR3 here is CASSLTGGLNTEAFF. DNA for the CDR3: TGCGCCAGCAGCTTGACAGGGGGCTTGAACACTGAAGCTTTCTTT.

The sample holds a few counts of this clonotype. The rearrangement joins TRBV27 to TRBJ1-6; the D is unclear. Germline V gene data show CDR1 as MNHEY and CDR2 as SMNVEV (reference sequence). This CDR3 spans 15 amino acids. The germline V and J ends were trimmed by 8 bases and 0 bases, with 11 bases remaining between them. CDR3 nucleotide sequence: TGTGCCAGCGCATCATGGAGCTCCTATAATTCACCCCTCCACTTT. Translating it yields CASASWSSYNSPLHF.

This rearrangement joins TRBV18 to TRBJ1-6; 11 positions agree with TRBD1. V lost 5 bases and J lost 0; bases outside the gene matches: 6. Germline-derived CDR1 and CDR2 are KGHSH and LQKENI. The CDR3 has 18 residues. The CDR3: CASSTRTGGNSYNSPLHF. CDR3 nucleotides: TGTGCCAGCTCAACGCGGACAGGGGGCAACTCCTATAATTCACCCCTCCACTTT.

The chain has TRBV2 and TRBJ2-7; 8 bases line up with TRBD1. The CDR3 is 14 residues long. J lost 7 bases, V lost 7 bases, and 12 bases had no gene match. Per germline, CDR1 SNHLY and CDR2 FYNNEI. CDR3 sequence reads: CASIEDRVRGEQYF. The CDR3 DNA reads TGTGCCAGCATCGAGGACAGGGTGAGAGGGGAGCAGTACTTC.

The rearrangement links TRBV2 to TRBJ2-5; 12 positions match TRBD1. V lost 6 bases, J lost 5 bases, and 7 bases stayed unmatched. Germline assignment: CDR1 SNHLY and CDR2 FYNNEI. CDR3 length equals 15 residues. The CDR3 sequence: CASRRDRGLEETQYF. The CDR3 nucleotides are TGTGCCAGCAGAAGGGACAGGGGGCTGGAGGAGACCCAGTACTTC.

CDR3 region: CSATGGRRETQYF. The CDR3 region has the DNA TGCAGTGCTACCGGGGGGCGTAGGGAGACCCAGTACTTC. The chain recombines TRBV20-1 with TRBJ2-5; D perhaps matches TRBD2 (7 bases). This CDR3 has 13 residues. In germline, CDR1 is DFQATT, CDR2 SNEGSKA (reference sequence). Trimming shortened V by 4 bases and J by 5 bases, and 14 bases separated the two germline ends.

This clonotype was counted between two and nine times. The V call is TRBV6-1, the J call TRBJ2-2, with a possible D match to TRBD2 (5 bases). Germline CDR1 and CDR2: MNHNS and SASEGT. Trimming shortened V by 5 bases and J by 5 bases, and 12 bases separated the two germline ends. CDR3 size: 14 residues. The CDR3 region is CASSTGRGTGELFF. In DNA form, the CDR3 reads TGTGCCAGCAGTACTGGCAGAGGGACCGGGGAGCTGTTTTTT.

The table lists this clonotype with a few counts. This CDR3 is CSASFRQGGDGYTF. DNA for the CDR3: TGCAGTGCTAGTTTTCGGCAGGGGGGCGATGGCTACACCTTC. The chain has TRBV20-1 and TRBJ1-2, with 7 positions matching TRBD1. CDR3 length: 14 residues. Trimming cost V 3 bases and J 6 bases; bases outside gene matches: 10. Germline CDR1 DFQATT, CDR2 SNEGSKA (reference sequence).

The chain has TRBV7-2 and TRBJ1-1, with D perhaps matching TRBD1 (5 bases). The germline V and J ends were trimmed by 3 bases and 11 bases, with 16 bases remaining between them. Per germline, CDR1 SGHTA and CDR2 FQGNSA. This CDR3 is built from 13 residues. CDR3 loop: CASSLDNLRKAFF. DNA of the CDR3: TGTGCCAGCAGCTTGGACAACCTCCGGAAGGCTTTCTTT.

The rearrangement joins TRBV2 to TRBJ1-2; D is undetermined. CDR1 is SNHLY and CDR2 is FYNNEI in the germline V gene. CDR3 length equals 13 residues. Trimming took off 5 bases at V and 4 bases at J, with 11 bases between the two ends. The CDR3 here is CASSTAEGYGYTF. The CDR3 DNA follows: TGTGCCAGCAGTACTGCAGAAGGCTATGGCTACACCTTC. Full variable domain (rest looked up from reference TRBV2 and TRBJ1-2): EPEVTQTPSHQVTQMGQEVILRCVPISNHLYFYWYRQILGQKVEFLVSFYNNEISEKSEIFDDQFSVERPDGSNFTLKIRSTKLEDSAMYFCASSTAEGYGYTFGSGTRLTVV.

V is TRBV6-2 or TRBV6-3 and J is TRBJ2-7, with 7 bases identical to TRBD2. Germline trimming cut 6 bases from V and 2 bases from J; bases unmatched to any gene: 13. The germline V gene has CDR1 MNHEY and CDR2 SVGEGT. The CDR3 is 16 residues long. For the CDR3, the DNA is TGTGCCAGCAGCCAAGGGTATAGCGGGCAAACCTACGAGCAGTACTTC. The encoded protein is CASSQGYSGQTYEQYF.

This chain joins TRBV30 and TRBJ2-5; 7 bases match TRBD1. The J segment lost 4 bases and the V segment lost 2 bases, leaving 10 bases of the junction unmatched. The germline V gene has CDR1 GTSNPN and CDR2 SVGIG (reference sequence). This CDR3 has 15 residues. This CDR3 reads CAWSRLGTDAETQYF. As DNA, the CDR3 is TGTGCCTGGAGTCGCCTCGGGACAGACGCAGAGACCCAGTACTTC.

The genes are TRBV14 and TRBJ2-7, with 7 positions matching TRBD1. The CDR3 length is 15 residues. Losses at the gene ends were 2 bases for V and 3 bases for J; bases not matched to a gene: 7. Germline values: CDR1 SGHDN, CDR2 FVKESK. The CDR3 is CASSQTGVHVYEQYF. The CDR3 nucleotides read TGTGCCAGCAGCCAAACAGGGGTTCATGTCTACGAGCAGTACTTC. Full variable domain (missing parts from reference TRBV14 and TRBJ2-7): EAGVTQFPSHSVIEKGQTVTLRCDPISGHDNLYWYRRVMGKEIKFLLHFVKESKQDESGMPNNRFLAERTGGTYSTLKVQPAELEDSGVYFCASSQTGVHVYEQYFGPGTRLTVT.

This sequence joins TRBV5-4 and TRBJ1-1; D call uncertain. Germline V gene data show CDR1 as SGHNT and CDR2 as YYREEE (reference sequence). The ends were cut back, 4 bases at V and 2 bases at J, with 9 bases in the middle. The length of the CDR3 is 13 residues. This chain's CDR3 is CASSMDYNTEAFF. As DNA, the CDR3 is TGTGCCAGCAGCATGGACTATAACACTGAAGCTTTCTTT.

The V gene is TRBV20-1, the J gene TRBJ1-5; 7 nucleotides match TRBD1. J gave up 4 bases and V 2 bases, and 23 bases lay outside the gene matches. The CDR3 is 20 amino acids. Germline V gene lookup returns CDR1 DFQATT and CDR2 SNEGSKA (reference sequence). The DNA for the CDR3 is TGCAGTGCTAGACCTCGGACCGGGACAGAGAGGGGTGGGGTAAATCAGCCCCAGCATTTT. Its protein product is CSARPRTGTERGGVNQPQHF.

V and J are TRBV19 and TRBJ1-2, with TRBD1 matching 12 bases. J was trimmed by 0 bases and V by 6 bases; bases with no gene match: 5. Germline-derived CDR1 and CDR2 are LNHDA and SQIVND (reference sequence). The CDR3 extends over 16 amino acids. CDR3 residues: CASRAGQGAANYGYTF. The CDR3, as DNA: TGTGCCAGTAGGGCGGGACAGGGGGCCGCTAACTATGGCTACACCTTC. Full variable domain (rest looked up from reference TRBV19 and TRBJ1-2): DGGITQSPKYLFRKEGQNVTLSCEQNLNHDAMYWYRQDPGQGLRLIYYSQIVNDFQKGDIAEGYSVSREKKESFPLTVTSAQKNPTAFYLCASRAGQGAANYGYTFGSGTRLTVV.

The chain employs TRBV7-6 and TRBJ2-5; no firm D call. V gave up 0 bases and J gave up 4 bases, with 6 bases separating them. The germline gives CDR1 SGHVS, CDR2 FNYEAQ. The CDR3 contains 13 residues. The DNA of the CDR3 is TGTGCCAGCAGCTTAGCAAAGCGAGAGACCCAGTACTTC. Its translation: CASSLAKRETQYF.

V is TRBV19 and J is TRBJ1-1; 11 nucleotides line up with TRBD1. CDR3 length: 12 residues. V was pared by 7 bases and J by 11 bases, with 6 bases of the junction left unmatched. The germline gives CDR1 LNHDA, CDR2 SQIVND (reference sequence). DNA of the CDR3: TGTGCCAGTATCCGGGACAGGGGGATCGCTTTCTTT. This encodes CASIRDRGIAFF.

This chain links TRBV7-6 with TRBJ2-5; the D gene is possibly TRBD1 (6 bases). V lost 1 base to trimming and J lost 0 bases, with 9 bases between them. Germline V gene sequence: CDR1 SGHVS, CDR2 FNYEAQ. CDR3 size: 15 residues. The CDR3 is CASSLDRAYQETQYF. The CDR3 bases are TGTGCCAGCAGCTTAGACAGGGCATACCAAGAGACCCAGTACTTC.

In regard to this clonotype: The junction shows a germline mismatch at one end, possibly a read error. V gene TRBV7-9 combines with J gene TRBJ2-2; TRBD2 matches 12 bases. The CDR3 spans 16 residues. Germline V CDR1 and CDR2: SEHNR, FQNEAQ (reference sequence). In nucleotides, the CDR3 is TGCGCCAGCAGCTTACCGGGACTAGCGGGCACCGGGGAGCTGTTTTTT. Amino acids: CASSLPGLAGTGELFF.

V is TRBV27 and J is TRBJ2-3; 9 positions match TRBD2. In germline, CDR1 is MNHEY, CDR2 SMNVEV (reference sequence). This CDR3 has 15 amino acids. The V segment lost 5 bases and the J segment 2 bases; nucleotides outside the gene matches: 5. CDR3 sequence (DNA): TGTGCCAGCAGTAAAGCGGGGGGACCCACAGATACGCAGTATTTT. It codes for CASSKAGGPTDTQYF.